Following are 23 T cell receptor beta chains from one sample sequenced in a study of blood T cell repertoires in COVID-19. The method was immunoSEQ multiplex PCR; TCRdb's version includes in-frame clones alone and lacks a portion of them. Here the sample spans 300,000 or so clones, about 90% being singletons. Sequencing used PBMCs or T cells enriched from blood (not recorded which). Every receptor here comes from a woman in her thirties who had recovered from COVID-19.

The CDR3 loop is CASSQDLRSEQYF. The CDR3 DNA follows: TGTGCCAGCAGCCAAGACCTACGAAGCGAGCAGTACTTC. The rearrangement joins TRBV14 to TRBJ2-7, with no clear D. The germline V gene encodes CDR1 SGHDN and CDR2 FVKESK. The V end lost 0 bases, the J end lost 6 bases, and 9 bases lay between the germline ends. This CDR3 is 13 amino acids long.

The CDR3 nucleotides read TGTGCCAGCAGCTTAGCGAGGGGGCGGTCTTTCTTT. Translation: CASSLARGRSFF. The chain links TRBV7-9 to TRBJ1-1; TRBD1 aligns across 7 bases. Germline assignment: CDR1 SEHNR and CDR2 FQNEAQ (reference sequence). V lost 0 bases, J lost 12 bases, and 4 bases stayed unmatched. This CDR3 comprises 12 residues.

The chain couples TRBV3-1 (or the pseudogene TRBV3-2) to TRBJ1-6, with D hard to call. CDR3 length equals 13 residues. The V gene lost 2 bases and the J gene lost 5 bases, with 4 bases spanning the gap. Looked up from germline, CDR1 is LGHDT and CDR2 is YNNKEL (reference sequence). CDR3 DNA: TGTGCCAGCAGCCAATTCAATAATTCACCCCTCCACTTT. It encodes CASSQFNNSPLHF.

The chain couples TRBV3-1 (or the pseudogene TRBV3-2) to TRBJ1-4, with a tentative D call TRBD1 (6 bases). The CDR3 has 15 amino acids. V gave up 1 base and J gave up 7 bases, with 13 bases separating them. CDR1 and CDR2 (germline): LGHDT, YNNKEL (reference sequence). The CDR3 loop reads CASSQGTGWGEKLFF. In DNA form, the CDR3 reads TGTGCCAGCAGCCAAGGAACAGGGTGGGGTGAAAAACTGTTTTTT.

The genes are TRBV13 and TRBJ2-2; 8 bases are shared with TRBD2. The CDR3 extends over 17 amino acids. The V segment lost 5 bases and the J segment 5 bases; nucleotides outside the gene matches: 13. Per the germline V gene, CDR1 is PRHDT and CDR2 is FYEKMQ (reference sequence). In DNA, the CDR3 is TGTGCCAGCAGCGCGCTTGCGGGGGGCCGCCGGACCGGGGAGCTGTTTTTT. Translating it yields CASSALAGGRRTGELFF.

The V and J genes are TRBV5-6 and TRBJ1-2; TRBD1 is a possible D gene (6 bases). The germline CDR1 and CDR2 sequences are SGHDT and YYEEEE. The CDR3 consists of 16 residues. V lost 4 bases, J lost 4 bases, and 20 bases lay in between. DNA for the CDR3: TGTGCCAGCAGCGTTTTCTCAGGGGCTTCTAGCTATGGCTACACCTTC. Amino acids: CASSVFSGASSYGYTF.

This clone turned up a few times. CDR3 in amino acids: CASSSGQGANTEAFF. CDR3 DNA sequence: TGTGCCAGCAGCTCAGGACAGGGGGCGAACACTGAAGCTTTCTTT. The rearrangement links TRBV5-6 to TRBJ1-1; 11 bases are a match to TRBD1. This CDR3 has 15 residues. The germline V gene encodes CDR1 SGHDT and CDR2 YYEEEE. The junction had 2 bases not matched to a gene; V was cut back by 3 bases and J by 1 base.

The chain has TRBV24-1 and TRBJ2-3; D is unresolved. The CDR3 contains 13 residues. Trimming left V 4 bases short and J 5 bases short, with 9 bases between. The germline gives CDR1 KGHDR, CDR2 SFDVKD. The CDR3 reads CATSEVRGDTQYF. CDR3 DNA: TGTGCCACCAGTGAAGTCCGCGGAGATACGCAGTATTTT.

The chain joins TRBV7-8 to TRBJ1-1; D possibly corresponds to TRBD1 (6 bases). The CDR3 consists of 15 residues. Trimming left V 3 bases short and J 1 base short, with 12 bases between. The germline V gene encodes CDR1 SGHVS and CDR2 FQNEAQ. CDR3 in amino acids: CASSFRAGENTEAFF. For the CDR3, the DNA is TGTGCCAGCAGCTTTCGTGCAGGGGAGAACACTGAAGCTTTCTTT.

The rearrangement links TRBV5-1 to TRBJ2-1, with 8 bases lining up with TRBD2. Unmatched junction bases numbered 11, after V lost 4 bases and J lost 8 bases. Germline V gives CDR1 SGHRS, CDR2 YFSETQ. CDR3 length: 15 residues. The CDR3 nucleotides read TGCGCCAGCAGCCCCGGGGGGGGGCCGTTCGATGAGCAGTTCTTC. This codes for CASSPGGGPFDEQFF.

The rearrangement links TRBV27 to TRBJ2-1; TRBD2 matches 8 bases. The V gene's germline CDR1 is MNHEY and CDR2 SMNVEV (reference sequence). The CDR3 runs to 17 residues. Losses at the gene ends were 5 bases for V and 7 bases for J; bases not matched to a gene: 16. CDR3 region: CASSRPRQAGAGNEQFF. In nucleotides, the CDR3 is TGTGCCAGCAGTCGTCCCCGGCAAGCGGGGGCGGGAAATGAGCAGTTCTTC.

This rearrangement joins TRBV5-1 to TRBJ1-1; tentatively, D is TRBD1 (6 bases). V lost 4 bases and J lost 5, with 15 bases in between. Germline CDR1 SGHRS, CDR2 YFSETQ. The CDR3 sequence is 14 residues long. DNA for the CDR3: TGCGCCAGCAGCCCGCAGGGGTCGGGGACTGAAGCTTTCTTT. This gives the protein CASSPQGSGTEAFF.

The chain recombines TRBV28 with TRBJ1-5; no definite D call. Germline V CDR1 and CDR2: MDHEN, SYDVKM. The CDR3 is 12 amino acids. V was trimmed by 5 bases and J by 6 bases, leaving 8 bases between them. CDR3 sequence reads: CASSKEAQPQHF. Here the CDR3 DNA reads TGTGCCAGCAGTAAAGAGGCTCAGCCCCAGCATTTT.

CDR3: CASSHSNTRGSEGYTF. CDR3 bases: TGTGCCAGCAGCCACTCGAACACCAGGGGATCGGAAGGCTACACCTTC. This chain connects TRBV11-2 to TRBJ1-2; the D gene is possibly TRBD1 (6 bases). The CDR3 spans 16 residues. Germline values: CDR1 SGHAT, CDR2 FQNNGV. Trimming pared 5 bases from V and 8 bases from J, leaving 24 bases between.

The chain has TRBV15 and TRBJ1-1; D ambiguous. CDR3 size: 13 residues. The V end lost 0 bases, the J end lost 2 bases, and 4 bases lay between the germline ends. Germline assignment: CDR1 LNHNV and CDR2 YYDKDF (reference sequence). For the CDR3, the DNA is TGTGCCACCAGCAGAGAGGCAAACACTGAAGCTTTCTTT. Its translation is CATSREANTEAFF.

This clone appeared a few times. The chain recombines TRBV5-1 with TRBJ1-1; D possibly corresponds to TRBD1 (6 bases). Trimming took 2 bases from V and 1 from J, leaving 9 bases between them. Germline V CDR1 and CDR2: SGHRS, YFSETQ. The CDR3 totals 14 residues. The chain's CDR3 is CASSFKGQNTEAFF. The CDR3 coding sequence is TGCGCCAGCAGCTTCAAGGGACAGAACACTGAAGCTTTCTTT.

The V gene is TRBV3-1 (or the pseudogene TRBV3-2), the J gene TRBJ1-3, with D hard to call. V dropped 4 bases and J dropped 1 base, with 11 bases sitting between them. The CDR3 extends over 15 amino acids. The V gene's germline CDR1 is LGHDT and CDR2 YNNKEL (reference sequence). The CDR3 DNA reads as TGTGCCAGCAGCCGGTTGGAGGATTCTGGAAACACCATATATTTT. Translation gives CASSRLEDSGNTIYF.

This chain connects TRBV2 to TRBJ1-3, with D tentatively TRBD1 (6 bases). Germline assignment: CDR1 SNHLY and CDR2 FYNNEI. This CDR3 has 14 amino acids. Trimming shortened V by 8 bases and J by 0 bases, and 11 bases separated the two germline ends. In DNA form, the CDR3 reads TGTGCCAGCGGCGGACAGCGCTCTGGAAACACCATATATTTT. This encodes CASGGQRSGNTIYF.

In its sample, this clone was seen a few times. CDR3 DNA: TGTGCCAGCAGTTTAAATAACAACTACGAGCAGTACTTC. Its protein is CASSLNNNYEQYF. The chain joins TRBV12-3 or TRBV12-4 to TRBJ2-7; D is unresolved. The V end was cut by 2 bases, the J end by 3 bases, with 8 bases between. CDR3 length: 13 amino acids.

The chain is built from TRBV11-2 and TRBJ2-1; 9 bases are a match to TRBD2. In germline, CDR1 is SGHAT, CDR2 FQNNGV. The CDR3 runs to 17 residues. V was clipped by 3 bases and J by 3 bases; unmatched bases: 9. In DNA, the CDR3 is TGTGCCAGCAGCTTGTCGGCGGCTAGCGGGGTCTACAATGAGCAGTTCTTC. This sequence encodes CASSLSAASGVYNEQFF. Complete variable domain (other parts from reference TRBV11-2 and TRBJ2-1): EAGVAQSPRYKIIEKRQSVAFWCNPISGHATLYWYQQILGQGPKLLIQFQNNGVVDDSQLPKDRFSAERLKGVDSTLKIQPAKLEDSAVYLCASSLSAASGVYNEQFFGPGTRLTVL.

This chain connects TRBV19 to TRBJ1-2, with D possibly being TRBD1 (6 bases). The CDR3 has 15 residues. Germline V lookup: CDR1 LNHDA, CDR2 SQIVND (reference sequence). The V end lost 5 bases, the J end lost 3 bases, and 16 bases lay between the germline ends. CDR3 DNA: TGTGCCAGTAGTTCCAGTAAGGGGGAGCACTATGGCTACACCTTC. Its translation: CASSSSKGEHYGYTF.

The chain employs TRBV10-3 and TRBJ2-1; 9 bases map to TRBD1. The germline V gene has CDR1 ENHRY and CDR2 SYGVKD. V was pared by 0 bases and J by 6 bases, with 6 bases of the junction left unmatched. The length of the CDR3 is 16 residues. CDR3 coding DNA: TGTGCCATCAGTGAGTCGATGGGACAGGGTACCAATGAGCAGTTCTTC. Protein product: CAISESMGQGTNEQFF.

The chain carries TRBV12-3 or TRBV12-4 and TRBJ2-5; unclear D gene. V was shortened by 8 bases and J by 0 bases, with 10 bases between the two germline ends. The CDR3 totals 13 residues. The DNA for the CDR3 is TGTGCCAGCGGGCCGCAGAACCAAGAGACCCAGTACTTC. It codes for CASGPQNQETQYF.